The 20 T cell receptor beta chains given below trace back to one sample, sequenced in a study of T cells in narcolepsy. Produced via immunoSEQ multiplex PCR; TCRdb's table is partial and in-frame only. The sample contains some 30,000 clones, almost 80% of which appear only once. The sequencing sample was made of memory (CD45RA-) CD4+ T cells from blood. The origin of the receptors is a human donor in good health.

J is TRBJ2-7 and V is TRBV27; 8 bases are shared with TRBD2. The CDR3 consists of 15 residues. V shed 4 bases and J 4 bases; nucleotides not matched to a gene: 9. Germline V gene data show CDR1 as MNHEY and CDR2 as SMNVEV (reference sequence). CDR3 in amino acids: CASSSGAGVVYEQYF. Written as DNA, the CDR3 is TGTGCCAGCAGTTCGGGAGCGGGAGTTGTATACGAGCAGTACTTC.

The chain employs TRBV7-2 and TRBJ2-7; 11 bases align to TRBD2. This CDR3 spans 15 amino acids. The germline CDR1 and CDR2 sequences are SGHTA and FQGNSA. CDR3 sequence (DNA): TGTGCAACTAAACTGGCAGGGACTAGCGGTTACGAGCAGTACTTC. Translating it yields CATKLAGTSGYEQYF.

The V gene is TRBV19, the J gene TRBJ1-3; D is ambiguous. Deletions cut 9 bases from V and 0 bases from J, with 9 bases between. This CDR3 is built from 13 residues. Germline V gene data show CDR1 as LNHDA and CDR2 as SQIVND (reference sequence). The CDR3 loop is CASVRNSGNTIYF. In nucleotides, the CDR3 is TGTGCCAGCGTAAGGAACTCTGGAAACACCATATATTTT.

This rearrangement joins TRBV5-4 to TRBJ2-3, with D perhaps matching TRBD1 (6 bases). Germline values: CDR1 SGHNT, CDR2 YYREEE (reference sequence). V was clipped by 0 bases and J by 6 bases, with 11 bases between them. This CDR3 comprises 14 residues. CDR3 region: CASSLAGVGDTQYF. DNA for the CDR3: TGTGCCAGCAGCTTGGCAGGGGTCGGCGATACGCAGTATTTT.

The J gene is TRBJ2-5, the V gene TRBV5-4; 11 positions match TRBD2. V shed 2 bases and J 5 bases; nucleotides not matched to a gene: 2. Germline CDR1 is SGHNT and CDR2 is YYREEE (reference sequence). The CDR3 spans 14 residues. CDR3 sequence (DNA): TGTGCCAGCAGCTTACGGACTAGCGGGGAGACCCAGTACTTC. This gives the protein CASSLRTSGETQYF.

This clone appeared a single time. The chain uses TRBV4-1 and TRBJ2-7, with unresolved D. The CDR3 extends over 13 amino acids. Germline lookup yields CDR1 MGHRA and CDR2 YSYEKL. The ends were cut back, 2 bases at V and 9 bases at J, with 14 bases in the middle. CDR3 bases: TGCGCCAGCAGCCAATCTCATGCGGACGTGCAGTACTTC. This codes for CASSQSHADVQYF.

The chain links TRBV7-9 to TRBJ2-7; 8 nucleotides line up with TRBD2. CDR3 length: 13 residues. Germline V gene sequence: CDR1 SEHNR, CDR2 FQNEAQ (reference sequence). J gave up 6 bases and V 3 bases, and 4 bases lay outside the gene matches. This CDR3 is CASSLRAGVEQYF. The CDR3 coding sequence is TGTGCCAGCAGCTTGCGAGCGGGAGTCGAGCAGTACTTC. The whole variable domain, remainder taken from reference TRBV7-9 and TRBJ2-7, is DTGVSQNPRHKITKRGQNVTFRCDPISEHNRLYWYRQTLGQGPEFLTYFQNEAQLEKSRLLSDRFSAERPKGSFSTLEIQRTEQGDSAMYLCASSLRAGVEQYFGPGTRLTVT.

The rearrangement links TRBV7-9 to TRBJ1-4; tentative D call: TRBD1 (5 bases). From germline, CDR1 is SEHNR and CDR2 FQNEAQ (reference sequence). This CDR3 has 13 amino acids. V was cut by 6 bases and J by 2 bases, with 7 bases left in between. The CDR3 loop reads CASSRGTNEKLFF. As DNA, the CDR3 is TGTGCCAGCAGTCGGGGGACTAATGAAAAACTGTTTTTT.

The chain combines TRBV9 with TRBJ2-7; D unclear. This CDR3 contains 15 residues. CDR1 and CDR2 from the germline V gene are SGDLS and YYNGEE. Deletions cut 0 bases from V and 1 base from J, with 11 bases between. The CDR3: CASSVGWGPSYEQYF. CDR3 in DNA: TGTGCCAGCAGCGTAGGGTGGGGTCCGTCCTACGAGCAGTACTTC.

Points on this clone: This sample includes further DNA sequences coding for the same CDR3. The chain uses TRBV9 and TRBJ2-1; D gene ambiguous. The CDR3 runs to 14 residues. V lost 0 bases and J 5 bases, leaving 9 bases between the germline ends. Germline CDR1 is SGDLS and CDR2 is YYNGEE. CDR3 bases: TGTGCCAGCAGCGTAGATGGTAGAGACAATGAGCAGTTCTTC. Its protein is CASSVDGRDNEQFF.

The chain joins TRBV30 to TRBJ2-5, with D hard to call. Germline CDR1 is GTSNPN and CDR2 is SVGIG (reference sequence). The CDR3 is made up of 12 amino acids. Deletions cut 2 bases from V and 14 bases from J, with 18 bases between. The CDR3 coding sequence is TGTGCCTGGAGTTCCCTCGACCGGGCCTCCTACTTC. This gives the protein CAWSSLDRASYF.

The chain has TRBV4-2 and TRBJ2-5; 11 bases match TRBD2. The CDR3 contains 15 residues. CDR1 is LGHNA, CDR2 YNFKEQ, per germline. The V and J ends lost 1 base and 3 bases, in that order; junction bases with no gene match: 1. The CDR3 here is CASSQGSGREETQYF. In DNA, the CDR3 is TGTGCCAGCAGCCAAGGTAGCGGGAGGGAAGAGACCCAGTACTTC.

V and J are TRBV6-1 and TRBJ1-1, with 9 positions matching TRBD1. Germline V gene lookup returns CDR1 MNHNS and CDR2 SASEGT. The junction had 8 bases not matched to a gene; V was cut back by 7 bases and J by 5 bases. This CDR3 region has 14 residues. CDR3 protein: CASTQRTGVTEAFF. The DNA for the CDR3 is TGTGCCAGCACCCAAAGGACAGGGGTAACTGAAGCTTTCTTT.

The chain joins TRBV30 to TRBJ1-1; D remains ambiguous. The V end was cut by 2 bases, the J end by 1 base, with 11 bases between. The CDR3 runs to 14 residues. The germline gives CDR1 GTSNPN, CDR2 SVGIG (reference sequence). CDR3 region: CAWSPPNENTEAFF. Written as DNA, the CDR3 is TGTGCCTGGAGTCCCCCTAATGAGAACACTGAAGCTTTCTTT.

The chain couples TRBV5-1 to TRBJ2-1; D not resolved. The CDR3 runs to 15 residues. V shed 3 bases and J shed 4 bases, with 14 bases lying between them. Looked up from germline, CDR1 is SGHRS and CDR2 is YFSETQ. As DNA, the CDR3 is TGCGCCAGCAGCTCCGAATTCCGGCCATACAATGAGCAGTTCTTC. It codes for CASSSEFRPYNEQFF.

With respect to this clone: The sample has other DNA sequences that encode this CDR3 too. The V gene is TRBV9, the J gene TRBJ1-1; D unclear. Germline assignment: CDR1 SGDLS and CDR2 YYNGEE. The CDR3 has 15 amino acids. V lost 0 bases to trimming and J lost 2 bases, with 11 bases between them. For the CDR3, the DNA is TGTGCCAGCAGCGTAGGGTCACTCGGAAACACTGAAGCTTTCTTT. Encoded protein: CASSVGSLGNTEAFF. The full variable domain, with the rest looked up from reference TRBV9 and TRBJ1-1, is DSGVTQTPKHLITATGQRVTLRCSPRSGDLSVYWYQQSLDQGLQFLIQYYNGEERAKGNILERFSAQQFPDLHSELNLSSLELGDSALYFCASSVGSLGNTEAFFGQGTRLTVV.

This clone was seen only a few times. The chain is built from TRBV19 and TRBJ2-6; D possibly uses TRBD1 or TRBD2 (6 bases each). Trimming took off 9 bases at V and 2 bases at J, with 17 bases between the two ends. The V gene's germline CDR1 is LNHDA and CDR2 SQIVND (reference sequence). The CDR3 has 16 residues. The CDR3 loop reads CASTEVRGPGANVLTF. Here the CDR3 DNA reads TGTGCCAGCACAGAAGTTCGGGGGCCTGGGGCCAACGTCCTGACTTTC. Looking up the rest from reference TRBV19 and TRBJ2-6 gives the full variable domain: DGGITQSPKYLFRKEGQNVTLSCEQNLNHDAMYWYRQDPGQGLRLIYYSQIVNDFQKGDIAEGYSVSREKKESFPLTVTSAQKNPTAFYLCASTEVRGPGANVLTFGAGSRLTVL.

V usage is TRBV13 and J usage is TRBJ1-1, with D uncertain. CDR3 length equals 11 residues. The V and J ends lost 5 bases and 2 bases respectively, with 3 bases between them. Germline assignment: CDR1 PRHDT and CDR2 FYEKMQ (reference sequence). The DNA for the CDR3 is TGTGCCAGCAGCAAAAACACTGAAGCTTTCTTT. Its protein product is CASSKNTEAFF. Full variable domain (rest looked up from reference TRBV13 and TRBJ1-1): AAGVIQSPRHLIKEKRETATLKCYPIPRHDTVYWYQQGPGQDPQFLISFYEKMQSDKGSIPDRFSAQQFSDYHSELNMSSLELGDSALYFCASSKNTEAFFGQGTRLTVV.

This chain uses TRBV5-1 with TRBJ2-3; either TRBD1 or TRBD2 may fit D (6 bases each). CDR1 and CDR2 from the germline V gene are SGHRS and YFSETQ. This CDR3 has 15 residues. Trimming left V 4 bases short and J 5 bases short, with 17 bases between. Written as DNA, the CDR3 is TGCGCCAGCAGCATGGGGGGCGCTCCAAGAGATACGCAGTATTTT. It is translated as CASSMGGAPRDTQYF. Complete variable domain (other parts from reference TRBV5-1 and TRBJ2-3): KAGVTQTPRYLIKTRGQQVTLSCSPISGHRSVSWYQQTPGQGLQFLFEYFSETQRNKGNFPGRFSGRQFSNSRSEMNVSTLELGDSALYLCASSMGGAPRDTQYFGPGTRLTVL.

The V gene is TRBV7-8, the J gene TRBJ2-3; D is perhaps TRBD2 (5 bases). The CDR3 covers 13 residues. Trimming removed 2 bases from V and 6 bases from J, with 9 bases in between. The germline gives CDR1 SGHVS, CDR2 FQNEAQ. CDR3 nucleotides: TGTGCCAGCAGCTTAACGAGGGAGGATACGCAGTATTTT. Encoded protein: CASSLTREDTQYF.